This T cell receptor (beta chain) was identified in a study of T cell repertoires in cytomegalovirus infection (dated by TCRdb to between 2017 and 2020). For the wider study: Donor HLA type was relevant to the analysis, as public TCR beta signatures indicated carriage of CMV infection together with the matching HLA type.

This clonotype has at least ten counts. Its recognized antigen is unknown. It has no much larger one-base neighbor in the sample; base qualities were not kept. According to the germline V gene, CDR1 reads MNHEY and CDR2 reads SVGAGI. The V and J ends are trimmed by 0 bases and 7 bases, leaving 16 bases between them. The CDR3 has 17 amino acids, counting the end cysteine and phenylalanine. Left in the record is the CDR3 DNA by itself, 51 bases read in frame from the first base. TCRdb names Illumina HiSeq 1500 as the instrument used. TCRdb ran its own pipeline on the public reads, namely fastp trimming at Q25 and MiXCR clone calling, and kept in-frame beta chains. Rows are combined by CDR3 protein, so each entry shows the most common genes and DNA. The sample table lists nearly 450,000 distinct CDR3 sequences, approximately 30% of them with a count of one. The ten largest clones represent roughly 15% of the sample.

Study-wide findings and limitations: In both this cohort and an independent roughly 330-donor cohort, the cumulative frequency of public TCR beta family members distinguished carriers of CMV infection plus the relevant HLA type. In the ex vivo response, HLA-C-restricted CMV-specific TCR beta clonotypes were dominant, and in two of eight donors the single most frequent clonotype came from this HLA-C-restricted group.

This chain is built from TRBV6-5 and TRBJ1-6, and TRBD1 may be the D gene, going by 6 matching bases. The sequenced sample consisted of PBMCs. The sequence was obtained from a human donor in good health (CMV status not recorded). Some clones in this sample may be carry-over from other donors' samples. The CDR3 corresponds to CASSYSGHNRRNSPLHF. The sequenced DNA: TGTGCCAGCAGTTACTCGGGACACAATAGGAGGAATTCACCCCTCCACTTT.